These 29 T cell receptor beta chains share one sample of origin, sequenced in a study of cytomegalovirus exposure and HLA in healthy donors. Produced via immunoSEQ multiplex PCR; TCRdb's table is partial and in-frame only. The sample contains more than 120,000 clones, roughly 87% of which appear only once. The sequenced sample consisted of PBMCs. These receptors originate from a young man in good health and CMV-seropositive.

V and J are TRBV7-9 and TRBJ2-7; 7 bases align to TRBD1. The CDR3 has 16 residues. V lost 4 bases to trimming and J lost 2 bases; unmatched junction nucleotides: 11. CDR1 is SEHNR and CDR2 is FQNEAQ in the germline V gene (reference sequence). In nucleotides, the CDR3 is TGTGCCAGCAGCTCCGACGACAGGGAAGGACCCTACGAGCAGTACTTC. This encodes CASSSDDREGPYEQYF.

The chain recombines TRBV5-4 with TRBJ1-5; D is perhaps TRBD1 (5 bases). CDR3 length equals 15 residues. In germline, CDR1 is SGHNT, CDR2 YYREEE (reference sequence). Trimming took off 0 bases at V and 3 bases at J, with 10 bases between the two ends. Written as DNA, the CDR3 is TGTGCCAGCAGCTTGGGTCCAGGGCTCAATCAGCCCCAGCATTTT. As protein: CASSLGPGLNQPQHF. The full variable domain, rest sourced from reference TRBV5-4 and TRBJ1-5, is ETGVTQSPTHLIKTRGQQVTLRCSSQSGHNTVSWYQQALGQGPQFIFQYYREEENGRGNFPPRFSGLQFPNYSSELNVNALELDDSALYLCASSLGPGLNQPQHFGDGTRLSIL.

This clone appeared once. V usage is TRBV12-5 and J usage is TRBJ2-7, with 7 bases that match TRBD1. Trimming cost V 5 bases and J 3 bases; bases outside gene matches: 7. The CDR3 totals 14 residues. Germline CDR1 and CDR2: LGHNT and FRNRAP. CDR3 sequence: CASGPDRWHYEQYF. The CDR3 bases are TGTGCTAGTGGTCCGGACAGGTGGCACTACGAGCAGTACTTC.

The chain has TRBV30 and TRBJ1-6, with 10 bases that match TRBD1. Trimming removed 4 bases from V and 7 bases from J; junction bases left unmatched: 13. The CDR3 extends over 17 amino acids. Germline loops: CDR1 GTSNPN, CDR2 SVGIG (reference sequence). The CDR3, as DNA: TGTGCCTGGACCCGGGACAGGGGAAACTCGGGAAATTCACCCCTCCACTTT. Residues: CAWTRDRGNSGNSPLHF.

This chain uses TRBV25-1 with TRBJ1-3; tentatively, D is TRBD1 (6 bases). The CDR3 runs to 15 residues. Per the germline V gene, CDR1 is MGHDK and CDR2 is SYGVNS. Trimming shortened V by 2 bases and J by 4 bases, and 12 bases separated the two germline ends. The CDR3 region has the DNA TGTGCCAGCAGTGAACACAGGGCTTCAGGAAACACCATATATTTT. Encoded protein: CASSEHRASGNTIYF.

This clone has more than one count but fewer than ten. The chain uses TRBV2 and TRBJ1-5; no reliable D call. Per the germline V gene, CDR1 is SNHLY and CDR2 is FYNNEI. This CDR3 is built from 13 residues. V was clipped by 4 bases and J by 4 bases, with 8 bases between them. CDR3 sequence (DNA): TGTGCCAGCAGTGTCGGAGGGAATCAGCCCCAGCATTTT. As protein: CASSVGGNQPQHF. Supplemented by reference TRBV2 and TRBJ1-5, the full variable domain reads EPEVTQTPSHQVTQMGQEVILRCVPISNHLYFYWYRQILGQKVEFLVSFYNNEISEKSEIFDDQFSVERPDGSNFTLKIRSTKLEDSAMYFCASSVGGNQPQHFGDGTRLSIL.

This clone occurred once. The CDR3 DNA reads as TGCGCCAGCAGTCAGGCGAAGGGGGATACTGAAGCTTTCTTT. Residues: CASSQAKGDTEAFF. The genes are TRBV23-1 and TRBJ1-1; maybe TRBD1 (6 bases). TRBV23-1 is noted as an ORF with a role that remains uncertain. The germline V and J ends were trimmed by 3 bases and 5 bases, with 13 bases remaining between them. The CDR3 is 14 amino acids.

The chain is built from TRBV6-1 and TRBJ1-2; no clear D gene. CDR1 is MNHNS, CDR2 SASEGT, per germline. Deletions cut 6 bases from V and 5 bases from J, with 7 bases between. This CDR3 has 11 residues. CDR3 sequence reads: CASRVQYGYTF. For the CDR3, the DNA is TGTGCCAGCAGGGTACAGTATGGCTACACCTTC.

This chain uses TRBV30 with TRBJ2-1; 12 positions agree with TRBD2. CDR1 is GTSNPN and CDR2 is SVGIG in the germline V gene (reference sequence). With 5 bases clipped from V and 7 bases from J, the junction kept 0 bases outside the gene matches. The CDR3 loop spans 12 amino acids. The CDR3 region is CAWGLAGNEQFF. DNA for the CDR3: TGTGCCTGGGGACTAGCGGGAAATGAGCAGTTCTTC.

This chain links TRBV30 with TRBJ1-1; TRBD1 agrees at 9 bases. After removal of 5 bases from V and 3 bases from J, the junction contained 4 bases not matched to a gene. From germline, CDR1 is GTSNPN and CDR2 SVGIG (reference sequence). The CDR3 has 13 residues. The CDR3 is CAWAGTGYTEAFF. The CDR3 DNA is TGTGCCTGGGCCGGGACAGGGTACACTGAAGCTTTCTTT.

The genes are TRBV18 and TRBJ2-7; D perhaps matches TRBD1 (6 bases). Germline V gives CDR1 KGHSH, CDR2 LQKENI. The CDR3 totals 14 residues. Trimming shortened V by 4 bases and J by 2 bases, and 12 bases separated the two germline ends. In DNA form, the CDR3 reads TGTGCCAGCTCACAAAACAGACAGGCCTACGAGCAGTACTTC. It encodes CASSQNRQAYEQYF.

The rearrangement joins TRBV18 to TRBJ1-1, with unresolved D. Trimming took off 3 bases at V and 4 bases at J, with 18 bases between the two ends. Germline values: CDR1 KGHSH, CDR2 LQKENI. This CDR3 comprises 16 residues. CDR3: CASSPSSPEVSTEAFF. Here the CDR3 DNA reads TGTGCCAGCTCACCTAGCTCCCCCGAGGTGAGCACTGAAGCTTTCTTT.

This clone was recorded once. The V and J genes are TRBV5-1 and TRBJ2-1; tentative D call: TRBD2 (6 bases). This CDR3 contains 14 residues. The germline V gene encodes CDR1 SGHRS and CDR2 YFSETQ. The V gene lost 6 bases and the J gene lost 4 bases, with 14 bases spanning the gap. The CDR3 nucleotides read TGCGCCAGCAAAGATAGCGGCAATTACAATGAGCAGTTCTTC. It yields the protein CASKDSGNYNEQFF.

The chain uses TRBV10-2 and TRBJ1-1; D unresolved. CDR3 length: 13 residues. The V and J ends lost 5 bases and 0 bases respectively, with 7 bases between them. Germline values: CDR1 WSHSY, CDR2 SAAADI. CDR3 DNA: TGCGCCAGCAGTTACGGGGTGAACACTGAAGCTTTCTTT. This translates into CASSYGVNTEAFF.

The rearrangement uses TRBV7-6 and TRBJ2-3, with 8 nucleotides matching TRBD2. With V trimmed by 5 bases and J by 2 bases, 15 bases remained unmatched. The V gene's germline CDR1 is SGHVS and CDR2 FNYEAQ. CDR3 length equals 18 residues. DNA for the CDR3: TGTGCCAGCAGCCTAGGTAGTGTTGCGGGGGGTCCCACAGATACGCAGTATTTT. Its protein is CASSLGSVAGGPTDTQYF.

The genes are TRBV7-9 and TRBJ1-5; 9 bases line up with TRBD1. This CDR3 comprises 17 residues. The trim removed 3 bases at V and 2 bases at J, leaving 8 bases unmatched. Germline V gives CDR1 SEHNR, CDR2 FQNEAQ (reference sequence). CDR3 sequence reads: CASSFGTGFRGNQPQHF. The DNA for the CDR3 is TGTGCCAGCAGCTTCGGGACAGGGTTTCGGGGCAATCAGCCCCAGCATTTT.

V is TRBV25-1 and J is TRBJ2-7, with 8 bases identical to TRBD1. The ends lost 6 bases at V and 5 bases at J; junction bases unmatched: 12. The CDR3 has 15 residues. The germline CDR1 and CDR2 sequences are MGHDK and SYGVNS. The CDR3 nucleotides are TGTGCCAGCAGAGGGACAGGCGCCTTGTTGAACGAGCAGTACTTC. Its protein is CASRGTGALLNEQYF.

This chain links TRBV6-6 with TRBJ1-4; D not resolved. Germline V gene lookup returns CDR1 MNHNY and CDR2 SVGAGI (reference sequence). The germline V and J ends were trimmed by 2 bases and 17 bases, with 18 bases remaining between them. This CDR3 spans 13 amino acids. The CDR3 DNA sequence: TGTGCCAGCAGTTACAGGTTTGAGACAAGAAACTTTTTT. Its protein is CASSYRFETRNFF.

This chain uses TRBV5-1 with TRBJ2-7; TRBD2 agrees at 8 bases. Germline V gene lookup returns CDR1 SGHRS and CDR2 YFSETQ. CDR3 size: 15 residues. V dropped 0 bases and J dropped 5; count of bases not matched to a gene: 7. The CDR3 coding sequence is TGCGCCAGCAGCTTGGGAGCGGGGGAGGGCGACGAGCAGTACTTC. Translated, it gives CASSLGAGEGDEQYF. The full variable domain, in which reference TRBV5-1 and TRBJ2-7 provide the parts outside the CDR3, is KAGVTQTPRYLIKTRGQQVTLSCSPISGHRSVSWYQQTPGQGLQFLFEYFSETQRNKGNFPGRFSGRQFSNSRSEMNVSTLELGDSALYLCASSLGAGEGDEQYFGPGTRLTVT.

The V gene is TRBV5-4, the J gene TRBJ1-2, with no clear D. The CDR3 sequence is 14 residues long. Germline V gene sequence: CDR1 SGHNT, CDR2 YYREEE (reference sequence). The V end was cut by 0 bases, the J end by 3 bases, with 9 bases between. For the CDR3, the DNA is TGTGCCAGCAGCTTGGCGGCAGAGGACTATGGCTACACCTTC. Translated, it gives CASSLAAEDYGYTF.

This chain connects TRBV28 to TRBJ1-1; 8 nucleotides line up with TRBD1. The CDR3 runs 13 residues. The germline V gene encodes CDR1 MDHEN and CDR2 SYDVKM. V trimming: 6 bases; J trimming: 8 bases; junction bases outside the gene matches: 8. The CDR3 is CASRGGQGMEAFF. As DNA, the CDR3 is TGTGCCAGCAGAGGCGGACAGGGTATGGAAGCTTTCTTT.

The V and J genes are TRBV6-1 and TRBJ2-7, with D possibly TRBD1 on 5 matching bases. The CDR3 covers 13 residues. CDR1 and CDR2 (germline): MNHNS, SASEGT. The ends were cut back, 8 bases at V and 3 bases at J, with 14 bases in the middle. The CDR3 reads CASGAEGGYEQYF. The CDR3 DNA sequence: TGTGCCAGCGGGGCTGAAGGTGGCTACGAGCAGTACTTC.

The gene calls are TRBV7-9 and TRBJ1-4, with 8 bases aligning to TRBD1. The length of the CDR3 is 15 residues. J lost 2 bases, V lost 5 bases, and 4 bases had no gene match. Germline CDR1 is SEHNR and CDR2 is FQNEAQ (reference sequence). The CDR3 is CASSPSGGTNEKLFF. The CDR3 DNA reads TGTGCCAGCAGCCCCTCAGGGGGCACTAATGAAAAACTGTTTTTT.

The chain has TRBV5-1 and TRBJ2-5; TRBD2 matches 13 bases. J was trimmed by 1 base and V by 6 bases; bases with no gene match: 9. Germline loops: CDR1 SGHRS, CDR2 YFSETQ. CDR3 length: 17 amino acids. This CDR3 is CASTMGLAGFLQETQYF. The CDR3 DNA reads TGCGCCAGCACCATGGGACTAGCGGGGTTTCTCCAAGAGACCCAGTACTTC.

The chain uses TRBV6-5 and TRBJ1-1; weak D call: TRBD1 (5 bases). Deletions cut 6 bases from V and 5 bases from J, with 10 bases between. The CDR3 loop spans 12 amino acids. Germline lookup yields CDR1 MNHEY and CDR2 SVGAGI. As DNA, the CDR3 is TGTGCCAGCAGCCCAAAGGGGACTGAAGCTTTCTTT. It yields the protein CASSPKGTEAFF.

The rearrangement joins TRBV27 to TRBJ2-7; D ambiguous. The CDR3 has 15 residues. Trimming removed 2 bases from V and 0 bases from J, with 11 bases in between. Germline loops: CDR1 MNHEY, CDR2 SMNVEV (reference sequence). The CDR3 sequence is CASSLRAGGSYEQYF. The CDR3 region has the DNA TGTGCCAGCAGTTTAAGAGCAGGTGGCTCCTACGAGCAGTACTTC.

The chain is built from TRBV28 and TRBJ2-7; a weak D match, TRBD1 (5 bases). Trimming removed 4 bases from V and 3 bases from J, with 16 bases in between. Germline CDR1 is MDHEN and CDR2 is SYDVKM. This CDR3 contains 15 residues. CDR3 DNA sequence: TGTGCCAGCAGTTCACCCCCATTGACAGTCTACGAGCAGTACTTC. Protein: CASSSPPLTVYEQYF.

V is TRBV5-1 and J is TRBJ2-2, with 15 bases fitting TRBD2. V shed 4 bases, J shed 5 bases, and the junction held 3 bases outside the gene matches. The CDR3 totals 16 residues. Looked up from germline, CDR1 is SGHRS and CDR2 is YFSETQ. Written as DNA, the CDR3 is TGCGCCAGCAGCGGACTAGCGGGAGGGAGAACCGGGGAGCTGTTTTTT. This sequence encodes CASSGLAGGRTGELFF.

The rearrangement joins TRBV7-7 to TRBJ1-1; no reliable D call. CDR1 is SSHAT and CDR2 is FNYEAQ in the germline V gene (reference sequence). The CDR3 length is 16 residues. V was pared by 5 bases and J by 5 bases, with 21 bases between. CDR3 protein: CASSPLAGDWVTEAFF. CDR3 DNA sequence: TGTGCCAGCAGCCCCCTTGCGGGCGACTGGGTTACTGAAGCTTTCTTT.